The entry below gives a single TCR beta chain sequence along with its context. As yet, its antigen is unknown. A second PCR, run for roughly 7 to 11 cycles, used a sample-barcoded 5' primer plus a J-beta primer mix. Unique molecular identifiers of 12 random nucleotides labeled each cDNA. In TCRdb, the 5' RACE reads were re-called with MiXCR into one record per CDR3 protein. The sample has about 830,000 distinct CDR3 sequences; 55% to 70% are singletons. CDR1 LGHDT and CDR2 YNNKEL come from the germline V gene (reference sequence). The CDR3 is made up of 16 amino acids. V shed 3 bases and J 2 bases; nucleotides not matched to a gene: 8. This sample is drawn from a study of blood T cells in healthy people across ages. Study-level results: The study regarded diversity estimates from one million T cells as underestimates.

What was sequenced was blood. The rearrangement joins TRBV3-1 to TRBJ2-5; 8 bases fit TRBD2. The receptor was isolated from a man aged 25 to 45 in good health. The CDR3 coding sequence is TGTGCCAGCAGCCAGATGAGCGGGGGACATCAAGAGACCCAGTACTTC. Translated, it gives CASSQMSGGHQETQYF.